The 30 T cell receptor beta chains given below trace back to one sample, sequenced in a study of Tregs in tolerant kidney transplant recipients. Sequencing was performed with immunoSEQ multiplex PCR; in TCRdb, only in-frame clones are kept and a portion is missing. The sample consists of roughly 49,000 clones, about 90% of them appearing once. Sequences were obtained from Tregs from blood. All receptors come from a human donor in good health.

This chain joins TRBV5-1 and TRBJ1-4; 8 nucleotides line up with TRBD1. CDR1 SGHRS and CDR2 YFSETQ come from the germline V gene. The CDR3 extends over 15 amino acids. Unmatched junction bases numbered 5, after V lost 0 bases and J lost 7 bases. The CDR3 DNA is TGCGCCAGCAGCTTGGTACAGGGGGGAAGTGAAAAACTGTTTTTT. This encodes CASSLVQGGSEKLFF.

J is TRBJ1-4 and V is TRBV6-5, with D maybe TRBD1 (6 bases). This CDR3 has 15 residues. The V end was cut by 0 bases, the J end by 8 bases, with 13 bases between. Looked up from germline, CDR1 is MNHEY and CDR2 is SVGAGI. For the CDR3, the DNA is TGTGCCAGCAGTTACTCGAGGGGACAAGGAGAAAAACTGTTTTTT. It is translated as CASSYSRGQGEKLFF.

This clone was recorded once. The chain combines TRBV7-9 with TRBJ2-1; 7 positions match TRBD1. The germline V gene encodes CDR1 SEHNR and CDR2 FQNEAQ (reference sequence). The CDR3 is 14 residues long. V shed 5 bases, J shed 9 bases, and the junction held 10 bases outside the gene matches. The CDR3 region has the DNA TGTGCCAGCAGCAACCCAGGGGGAACGGCTGAGCAGTTCTTC. Protein: CASSNPGGTAEQFF.

This clone has just one count. The CDR3 DNA reads as TGTGCCAGCAGCCGTGTGGCAGGCTTGGGCACAGATACGCAGTATTTT. Its protein is CASSRVAGLGTDTQYF. The chain recombines TRBV5-5 with TRBJ2-3; no reliable D call. This CDR3 is 16 amino acids long. Trimming took 4 bases from V and 1 from J, leaving 16 bases between them. Germline V gene sequence: CDR1 SGHKS, CDR2 YYEKEE (reference sequence).

The chain joins TRBV6-5 to TRBJ2-3; unclear D gene. V dropped 6 bases and J dropped 2 bases, with 15 bases sitting between them. Germline V lookup: CDR1 MNHEY, CDR2 SVGAGI. This CDR3 region has 15 residues. The CDR3 coding sequence is TGTGCCAGCAGGCCTCTACGGAAACTCACAGATACGCAGTATTTT. This encodes CASRPLRKLTDTQYF.

The rearrangement joins TRBV19 to TRBJ1-1; 7 nucleotides line up with TRBD1. Trimming cost V 5 bases and J 1 base; bases outside gene matches: 1. The CDR3 runs to 13 residues. Germline V gives CDR1 LNHDA, CDR2 SQIVND (reference sequence). This chain's CDR3 is CASSWTGNTEAFF. CDR3 nucleotides: TGTGCCAGTAGTTGGACAGGGAACACTGAAGCTTTCTTT.

This chain links TRBV9 with TRBJ2-7; 9 nucleotides line up with TRBD2. This CDR3 has 12 residues. The V segment lost 6 bases and the J segment 5 bases; nucleotides outside the gene matches: 3. Looked up from germline, CDR1 is SGDLS and CDR2 is YYNGEE. CDR3 DNA sequence: TGTGCCAGCAACAGCGGGGGGAACGAGCAGTACTTC. It encodes CASNSGGNEQYF.

The chain links TRBV5-1 to TRBJ1-2; 10 bases map to TRBD1. V trimming: 3 bases; J trimming: 6 bases; junction bases outside the gene matches: 8. The germline CDR1 and CDR2 sequences are SGHRS and YFSETQ. The CDR3 sequence is 15 residues long. CDR3 sequence reads: CASSWISGTGDGYTF. Written as DNA, the CDR3 is TGCGCCAGCAGCTGGATTTCCGGGACAGGGGATGGCTACACCTTC.

The genes are TRBV5-1 and TRBJ1-2, with D uncertain. V dropped 4 bases and J dropped 7 bases, with 8 bases sitting between them. Germline V gives CDR1 SGHRS, CDR2 YFSETQ. The CDR3 totals 11 residues. CDR3 loop: CASSGSGGYTF. CDR3 in DNA: TGCGCCAGCAGCGGTTCCGGTGGCTACACCTTC.

V gene TRBV6-1 combines with J gene TRBJ2-7; D is possibly TRBD1 (6 bases). The CDR3 has 13 residues. The V gene's germline CDR1 is MNHNS and CDR2 SASEGT. V was pared by 6 bases and J by 2 bases, with 11 bases between. CDR3 bases: TGTGCCAGCAGCTGGGGGCAGGCCTACGAGCAGTACTTC. Residues: CASSWGQAYEQYF.

The V call is TRBV9, the J call TRBJ2-1, with 11 bases fitting TRBD2. Germline CDR1 reads SGDLS; CDR2 reads YYNGEE. V was clipped by 3 bases and J by 8 bases; unmatched bases: 13. The CDR3 is 17 amino acids. CDR3 in DNA: TGTGCCAGCAGCGAGGGGAGACTAGCGGGATTACAAGATGAGCAGTTCTTC. It codes for CASSEGRLAGLQDEQFF. Full variable domain (outside the CDR3, taken from reference TRBV9 and TRBJ2-1): DSGVTQTPKHLITATGQRVTLRCSPRSGDLSVYWYQQSLDQGLQFLIQYYNGEERAKGNILERFSAQQFPDLHSELNLSSLELGDSALYFCASSEGRLAGLQDEQFFGPGTRLTVL.

The gene calls are TRBV5-4 and TRBJ2-5, with TRBD2 matching over 15 bases. Germline trimming cut 4 bases from V and 7 bases from J; bases unmatched to any gene: 8. The CDR3 consists of 16 residues. Germline V lookup: CDR1 SGHNT, CDR2 YYREEE (reference sequence). The CDR3 nucleotides read TGTGCCAGCAGCCGGACTAGCGGGGGGGCCCGCGGGACCCAGTACTTC. Its protein product is CASSRTSGGARGTQYF.

J is TRBJ2-7 and V is TRBV10-2; no definite D call. CDR3 length: 12 residues. V was pared by 10 bases and J by 0 bases, with 10 bases between. CDR1 is WSHSY and CDR2 is SAAADI in the germline V gene. The CDR3: CATQSDSYEQYF. In DNA form, the CDR3 reads TGCGCCACCCAGAGTGACTCCTACGAGCAGTACTTC.

The rearrangement joins TRBV6-6 to TRBJ1-1; D not certain. The CDR3 loop spans 16 amino acids. V dropped 6 bases and J dropped 1 base, with 18 bases sitting between them. The germline gives CDR1 MNHNY, CDR2 SVGAGI (reference sequence). The CDR3 DNA sequence: TGTGCCAGCAGCTCCGCACTTATGGGGAAGAACACTGAAGCTTTCTTT. Translation gives CASSSALMGKNTEAFF.

The chain couples TRBV5-1 to TRBJ1-3, with D unclear. Germline CDR1 and CDR2: SGHRS and YFSETQ. The CDR3 contains 13 residues. V lost 7 bases, J lost 1 base, and 9 bases lay in between. CDR3 sequence: CASYEGSGNTIYF. CDR3 coding DNA: TGCGCCAGCTACGAGGGTTCTGGAAACACCATATATTTT.

The CDR3 nucleotides read TGTGCCAGCAGTGAAGCGCTACCGGGGCCCCAGTACTTC. This codes for CASSEALPGPQYF. The V and J genes are TRBV2 and TRBJ2-5; D may correspond to TRBD1 or TRBD2 (5 bases each). The CDR3 runs to 13 residues. Germline loops: CDR1 SNHLY, CDR2 FYNNEI. V lost 0 bases and J lost 9, with 11 bases in between. The full variable domain, its missing parts supplied by reference TRBV2 and TRBJ2-5, is EPEVTQTPSHQVTQMGQEVILRCVPISNHLYFYWYRQILGQKVEFLVSFYNNEISEKSEIFDDQFSVERPDGSNFTLKIRSTKLEDSAMYFCASSEALPGPQYFGPGTRLLVL.

The rearrangement uses TRBV15 and TRBJ1-1; 10 positions match TRBD1. CDR3 length: 14 residues. Germline V gives CDR1 LNHNV, CDR2 YYDKDF (reference sequence). Trimming took 3 bases from V and 5 from J; bases not matched to a gene: 3. CDR3 sequence reads: CATSRTGGRTEAFF. The CDR3 DNA sequence: TGTGCCACCAGCAGGACAGGGGGCCGGACTGAAGCTTTCTTT.

For the CDR3, the DNA is TGTGCCAGCAAGGAACAGGGGGTTGTGAACACTGAAGCTTTCTTT. Translating it yields CASKEQGVVNTEAFF. This sequence joins TRBV2 and TRBJ1-1, with 8 positions matching TRBD1. Trimming at V came to 7 bases and at J to 0 bases, leaving 7 bases not matched to a gene. Germline CDR1 and CDR2: SNHLY and FYNNEI. There are 15 residues in the CDR3.

The chain uses TRBV4-2 and TRBJ1-2, with D unresolved. From germline, CDR1 is LGHNA and CDR2 YNFKEQ. V gave up 2 bases and J gave up 1 base, with 2 bases separating them. This CDR3 is 12 amino acids long. CDR3 amino acids: CASSQLNYGYTF. CDR3 coding DNA: TGTGCCAGCAGCCAACTTAACTATGGCTACACCTTC.

The rearrangement uses TRBV15 and TRBJ2-1, with TRBD1 as a possible D gene (5 bases). The CDR3 is 15 residues long. Trimming stripped 3 bases from V and 3 bases from J, with 12 bases between. CDR1 and CDR2 (germline): LNHNV, YYDKDF (reference sequence). DNA for the CDR3: TGTGCCACCAGCAGGGGGCCCAAGCTCTACAATGAGCAGTTCTTC. This codes for CATSRGPKLYNEQFF.

The chain is built from TRBV19 and TRBJ1-1; 7 bases map to TRBD1. The CDR3 covers 14 residues. Germline V gene data show CDR1 as LNHDA and CDR2 as SQIVND (reference sequence). The J segment lost 6 bases and the V segment lost 1 base, leaving 5 bases of the junction unmatched. The CDR3 DNA reads as TGTGCCAGTAGTATAGCAGGGGGGCGGTCTGAAGCTTTCTTT. As protein: CASSIAGGRSEAFF.

CDR3: CASRYRGRSGYTF. As DNA, the CDR3 is TGTGCCAGCAGGTACAGGGGGCGGAGTGGCTACACCTTC. This chain uses TRBV6-5 with TRBJ1-2, with 9 nucleotides matching TRBD1. The CDR3 is 13 residues long. The V and J ends lost 6 bases and 7 bases, in that order; junction bases with no gene match: 6. CDR1 and CDR2 from the germline V gene are MNHEY and SVGAGI.

Only one count was recorded for this clone. This chain links TRBV27 with TRBJ1-5; possibly TRBD1 for D (6 bases). V was pared by 6 bases and J by 0 bases, with 12 bases between. The CDR3 loop spans 15 amino acids. In germline, CDR1 is MNHEY, CDR2 SMNVEV (reference sequence). CDR3 sequence reads: CASRTDRSSNQPQHF. CDR3 sequence (DNA): TGTGCCAGCAGGACCGACAGGAGTAGCAATCAGCCCCAGCATTTT.

The chain uses TRBV5-1 and TRBJ2-1; either TRBD1 or TRBD2 may supply D (6 bases each). The V and J ends lost 0 bases and 4 bases respectively, with 14 bases between them. From germline, CDR1 is SGHRS and CDR2 YFSETQ. CDR3 length: 16 residues. The CDR3 is CASSLVLATGYNEQFF. The CDR3, as DNA: TGCGCCAGCAGCTTGGTCCTAGCGACAGGATACAATGAGCAGTTCTTC.

The chain joins TRBV7-9 to TRBJ2-7; tentatively, D is TRBD1 or TRBD2 (5 bases each). Trimming cost V 4 bases and J 7 bases, with 17 bases left between them. Germline CDR1 and CDR2: SEHNR and FQNEAQ (reference sequence). This CDR3 has 14 residues. CDR3 in amino acids: CASSSLWQGREQYF. DNA of the CDR3: TGTGCCAGCAGCTCCCTTTGGCAGGGACGGGAGCAGTACTTC.

The V gene is TRBV5-1, the J gene TRBJ1-2; D is ambiguous. V was trimmed by 3 bases and J by 6 bases, leaving 9 bases between them. Per the germline V gene, CDR1 is SGHRS and CDR2 is YFSETQ. This CDR3 is 12 amino acids long. The CDR3, as DNA: TGCGCCAGCAGCTCCCAACAAAATGGCTACACCTTC. Its protein is CASSSQQNGYTF. The variable domain in full, completed from reference TRBV5-1 and TRBJ1-2, reads KAGVTQTPRYLIKTRGQQVTLSCSPISGHRSVSWYQQTPGQGLQFLFEYFSETQRNKGNFPGRFSGRQFSNSRSEMNVSTLELGDSALYLCASSSQQNGYTFGSGTRLTVV.

The CDR3 sequence is CASSLDWVSPLHF. CDR3 sequence (DNA): TGCGCCAGCAGCTTGGACTGGGTTTCACCCCTCCACTTT. This chain connects TRBV5-1 to TRBJ1-6; D remains unclear. The CDR3 runs to 13 residues. Between the trimmed V and J ends, which lost 0 bases and 9 bases, there was a span of 7 bases. The germline V gene has CDR1 SGHRS and CDR2 YFSETQ. Full variable domain (rest looked up from reference TRBV5-1 and TRBJ1-6): KAGVTQTPRYLIKTRGQQVTLSCSPISGHRSVSWYQQTPGQGLQFLFEYFSETQRNKGNFPGRFSGRQFSNSRSEMNVSTLELGDSALYLCASSLDWVSPLHFGNGTRLTVT.

The chain recombines TRBV2 with TRBJ1-5; no firm D call. Trimming left V 8 bases short and J 5 bases short, with 7 bases between. CDR3 length: 11 residues. The germline CDR1 and CDR2 sequences are SNHLY and FYNNEI. DNA of the CDR3: TGTGCCAGCGGCCAGGATCAGCCCCAGCATTTT. Its translation is CASGQDQPQHF.

The genes are TRBV2 and TRBJ2-7, with D possibly being TRBD2 (5 bases). There are 12 residues in the CDR3. The V end was cut by 4 bases, the J end by 4 bases, with 8 bases between. Germline assignment: CDR1 SNHLY and CDR2 FYNNEI. CDR3 protein: CASSGEMYEQYF. The CDR3 nucleotides read TGTGCCAGCAGTGGGGAGATGTACGAGCAGTACTTC. Combining the CDR3 with reference TRBV2 and TRBJ2-7 gives the whole variable domain EPEVTQTPSHQVTQMGQEVILRCVPISNHLYFYWYRQILGQKVEFLVSFYNNEISEKSEIFDDQFSVERPDGSNFTLKIRSTKLEDSAMYFCASSGEMYEQYFGPGTRLTVT.

This clone was observed once. CDR3 region: CASSPVPGNYGYTF. CDR3 coding DNA: TGTGCCAGCAGCCCGGTCCCCGGGAACTATGGCTACACCTTC. The J gene is TRBJ1-2, the V gene TRBV7-9; unclear D gene. The CDR3 is 14 residues long. Germline CDR1 and CDR2: SEHNR and FQNEAQ (reference sequence). V was pared by 5 bases and J by 2 bases, with 12 bases between. Full variable domain (missing parts from reference TRBV7-9 and TRBJ1-2): DTGVSQNPRHKITKRGQNVTFRCDPISEHNRLYWYRQTLGQGPEFLTYFQNEAQLEKSRLLSDRFSAERPKGSFSTLEIQRTEQGDSAMYLCASSPVPGNYGYTFGSGTRLTVV.